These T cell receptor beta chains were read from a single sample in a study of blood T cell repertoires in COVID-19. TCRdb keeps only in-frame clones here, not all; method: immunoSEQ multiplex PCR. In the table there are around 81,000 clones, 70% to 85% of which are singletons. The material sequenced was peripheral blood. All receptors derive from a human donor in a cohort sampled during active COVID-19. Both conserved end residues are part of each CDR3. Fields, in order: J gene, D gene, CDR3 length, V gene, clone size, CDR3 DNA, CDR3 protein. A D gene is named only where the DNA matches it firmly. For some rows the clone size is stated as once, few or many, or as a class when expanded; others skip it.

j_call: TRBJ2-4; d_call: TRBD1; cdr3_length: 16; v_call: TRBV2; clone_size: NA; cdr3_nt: TGTGCCAGCAGAACAGGGGCCCGTCTAGCCAAAAACATTCAGTACTTC; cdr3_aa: CASRTGARLAKNIQYF
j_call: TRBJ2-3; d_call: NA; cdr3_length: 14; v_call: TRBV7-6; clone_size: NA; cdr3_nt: TGTGCCAGCAGCTCTCAGGGAAGCACAGATACGCAGTATTTT; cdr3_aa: CASSSQGSTDTQYF
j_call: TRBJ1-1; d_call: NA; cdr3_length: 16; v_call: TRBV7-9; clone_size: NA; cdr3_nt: TGTGCCAGCAGCACAGCGGATACCGGAGGGAACACTGAAGCTTTCTTT; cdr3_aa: CASSTADTGGNTEAFF
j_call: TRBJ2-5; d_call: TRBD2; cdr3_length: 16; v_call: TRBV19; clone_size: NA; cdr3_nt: TGTGCCAGTAGTACGACTAGCGGGGGGGCAAAAGAGACCCAGTACTTC; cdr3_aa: CASSTTSGGAKETQYF
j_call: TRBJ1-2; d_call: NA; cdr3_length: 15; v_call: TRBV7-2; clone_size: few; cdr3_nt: TGTGCCAGCAGCTTGCCCACAGGGCGGATCTATGGCTACACCTTC; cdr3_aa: CASSLPTGRIYGYTF
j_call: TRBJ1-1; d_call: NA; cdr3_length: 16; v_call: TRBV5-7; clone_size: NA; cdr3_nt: TGTGCCAGCAGCTTGGTTCGGTCACTTACCAACACTGAAGCTTTCTTT; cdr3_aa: CASSLVRSLTNTEAFF
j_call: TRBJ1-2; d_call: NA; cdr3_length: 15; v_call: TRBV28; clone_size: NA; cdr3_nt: TGTGCCAGCAGTTTACGGCTGACGGGGGACTATGGCTACACCTTC; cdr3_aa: CASSLRLTGDYGYTF
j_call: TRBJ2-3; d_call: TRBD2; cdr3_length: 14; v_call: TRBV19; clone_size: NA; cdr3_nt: TGTGCCAGTGGAGCGGGACTAGGCACAGATACGCAGTATTTT; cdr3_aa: CASGAGLGTDTQYF
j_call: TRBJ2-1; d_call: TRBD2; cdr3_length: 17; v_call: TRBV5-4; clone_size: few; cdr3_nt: TGTGCCAGCAGCTCGCAGGGTAGCGGGGGGTATGGGAATGAGCAGTTCTTC; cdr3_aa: CASSSQGSGGYGNEQFF
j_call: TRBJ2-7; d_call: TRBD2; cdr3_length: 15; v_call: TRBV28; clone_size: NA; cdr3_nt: TGTGCCAGCAGCCCCGGGGGACTAGCGGTCTACGAGCAGTACTTC; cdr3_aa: CASSPGGLAVYEQYF
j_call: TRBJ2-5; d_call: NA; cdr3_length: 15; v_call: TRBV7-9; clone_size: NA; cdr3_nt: TGTGCCAGCAGCTTAGCAGGGGCAGGAGCAGAGACCCAGTACTTC; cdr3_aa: CASSLAGAGAETQYF
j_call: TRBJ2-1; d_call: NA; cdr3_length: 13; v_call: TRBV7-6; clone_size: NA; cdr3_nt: TGTGCCAGCAGCGCGACTCTCTACAATGAGCAGTTCTTC; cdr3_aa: CASSATLYNEQFF
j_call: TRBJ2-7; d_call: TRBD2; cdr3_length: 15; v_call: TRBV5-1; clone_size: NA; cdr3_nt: TGCGCCAGCAGCCGGAGCGGGGGGGCCTCGTACGAGCAGTACTTC; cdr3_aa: CASSRSGGASYEQYF
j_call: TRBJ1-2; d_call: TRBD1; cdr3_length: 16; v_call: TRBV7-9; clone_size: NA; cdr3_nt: TGTGCCAGCAGCTTAGCCTGGACAGGGTCTAACTATGGCTACACCTTC; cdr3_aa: CASSLAWTGSNYGYTF
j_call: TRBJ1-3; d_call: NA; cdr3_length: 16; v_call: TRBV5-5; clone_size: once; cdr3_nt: TGTGCCAGCAGCCAAGCAGGTGAATACTCTGGAAACACCATATATTTT; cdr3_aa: CASSQAGEYSGNTIYF
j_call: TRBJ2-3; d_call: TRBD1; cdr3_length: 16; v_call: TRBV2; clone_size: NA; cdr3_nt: TGTGCCAGCAGACAACAGACAGGGTCGTCATCAGATACGCAGTATTTT; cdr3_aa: CASRQQTGSSSDTQYF
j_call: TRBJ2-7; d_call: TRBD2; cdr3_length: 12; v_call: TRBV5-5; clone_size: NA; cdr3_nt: TGTGCCAGCAGCTTGGCCGGGAGGGAGCAGTACTTC; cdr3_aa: CASSLAGREQYF
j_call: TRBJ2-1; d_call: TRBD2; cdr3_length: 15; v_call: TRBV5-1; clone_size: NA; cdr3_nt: TGCGCCAGCAGCCCCTCCGGGACTAGACAAAATGAGCAGTTCTTC; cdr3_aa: CASSPSGTRQNEQFF
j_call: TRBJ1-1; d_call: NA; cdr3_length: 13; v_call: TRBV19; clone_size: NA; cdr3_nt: TGTGCCAGTAGCGCACTAGGGTACACTGAAGCTTTCTTT; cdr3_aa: CASSALGYTEAFF
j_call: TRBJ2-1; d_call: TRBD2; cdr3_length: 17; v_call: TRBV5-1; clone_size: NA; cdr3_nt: TGCGCCAGCAGCCTCGCGCCTAGCGGGGGGGCCTACAATGAGCAGTTCTTC; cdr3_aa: CASSLAPSGGAYNEQFF
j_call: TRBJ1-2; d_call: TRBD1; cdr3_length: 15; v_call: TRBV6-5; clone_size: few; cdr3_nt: TGTGCCAGCAGTTACTCGGGACAGGGGATCCTAGGCTACACCTTC; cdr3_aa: CASSYSGQGILGYTF
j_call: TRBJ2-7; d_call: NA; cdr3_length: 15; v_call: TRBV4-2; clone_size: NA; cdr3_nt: TGTGCCAGCAGCCAGGGACTGGACTACCTCTACGAGCAGTACTTC; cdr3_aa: CASSQGLDYLYEQYF
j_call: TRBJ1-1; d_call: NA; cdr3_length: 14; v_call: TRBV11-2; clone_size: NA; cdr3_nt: TGTGCCAGCAGCTTAGAAGGGGATGGCACTGAAGCTTTCTTT; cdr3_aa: CASSLEGDGTEAFF
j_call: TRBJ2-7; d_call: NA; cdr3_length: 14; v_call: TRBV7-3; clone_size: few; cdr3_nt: TGTGCCAGCAGCTTACATCAGGGATCCTACGAGCAGTACTTC; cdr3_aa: CASSLHQGSYEQYF
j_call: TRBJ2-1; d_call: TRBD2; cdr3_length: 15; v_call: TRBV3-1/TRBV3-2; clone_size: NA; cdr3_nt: TGTGCCAGCAGCCTAAGACTAGCGGGGGGCAATGAGCAGTTCTTC; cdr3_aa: CASSLRLAGGNEQFF
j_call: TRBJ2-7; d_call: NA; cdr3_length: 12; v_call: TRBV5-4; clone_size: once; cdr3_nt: TGTGCCAGCAGCTTGCAGGGAGGCGAGCAGTACTTC; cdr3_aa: CASSLQGGEQYF
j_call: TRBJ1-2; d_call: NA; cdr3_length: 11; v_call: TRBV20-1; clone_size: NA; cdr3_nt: TGCAGTGCAAGGACCGGGGGAGGCTACACCTTC; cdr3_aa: CSARTGGGYTF
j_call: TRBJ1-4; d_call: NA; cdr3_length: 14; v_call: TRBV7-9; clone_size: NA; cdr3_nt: TGTGCCAGCACCCTTCCGGGGTTCATTGAAAAACTGTTTTTT; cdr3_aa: CASTLPGFIEKLFF
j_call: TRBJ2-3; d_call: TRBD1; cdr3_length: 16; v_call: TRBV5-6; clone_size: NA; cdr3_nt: TGTGCCAGCAGCTTGGGGGACAGGGGAACGAAGGATACGCAGTATTTT; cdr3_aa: CASSLGDRGTKDTQYF
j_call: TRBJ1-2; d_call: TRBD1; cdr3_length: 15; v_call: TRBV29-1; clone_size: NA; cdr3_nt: TGCAGCGTTGAAAACCTCTCAGGGGGCCAATACGGCTACACCTTC; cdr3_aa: CSVENLSGGQYGYTF
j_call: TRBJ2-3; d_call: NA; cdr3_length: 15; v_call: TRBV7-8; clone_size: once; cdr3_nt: TGTGCCAGCAGGTTTCGGGGGGCGCGCACAGATACGCAGTATTTT; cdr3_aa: CASRFRGARTDTQYF
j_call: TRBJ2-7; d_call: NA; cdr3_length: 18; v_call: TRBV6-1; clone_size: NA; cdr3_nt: TGTGCCAGCAGTGAAGTCGGAATTTTTGACAGAGTCTACTACGAGCAGTACTTC; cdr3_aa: CASSEVGIFDRVYYEQYF
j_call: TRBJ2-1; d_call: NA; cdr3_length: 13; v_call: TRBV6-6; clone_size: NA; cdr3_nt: TGTGCCAGCAGTTGGCGGGACCGCAATGAGCAGTTCTTC; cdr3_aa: CASSWRDRNEQFF
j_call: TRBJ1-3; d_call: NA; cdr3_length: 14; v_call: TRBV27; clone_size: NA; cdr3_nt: TGTGCCAGCAGTTTGACGGGCTCTGGAAACACCATATATTTT; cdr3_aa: CASSLTGSGNTIYF
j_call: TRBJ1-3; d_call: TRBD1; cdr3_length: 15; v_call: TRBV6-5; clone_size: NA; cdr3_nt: TGTGCCAGCATTCTCGACAGGGGGCTCGGAAACACCATATATTTT; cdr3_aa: CASILDRGLGNTIYF
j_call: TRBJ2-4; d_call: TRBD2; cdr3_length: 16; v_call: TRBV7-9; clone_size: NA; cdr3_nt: TGTGCCAGCAGCGCCGCTAGCGGGGGGGCAGGTGACATTCAGTACTTC; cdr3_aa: CASSAASGGAGDIQYF
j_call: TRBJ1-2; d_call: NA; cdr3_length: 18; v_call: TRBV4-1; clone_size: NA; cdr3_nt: TGCGCCAGCAGCCAAGGTTTACGGTCGAACAGGGAGAACTATGGCTACACCTTC; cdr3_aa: CASSQGLRSNRENYGYTF
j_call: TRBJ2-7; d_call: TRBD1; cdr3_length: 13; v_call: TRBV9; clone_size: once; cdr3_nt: TGTGCCAGCAGCGCCACAGGGGGCACTGAGCAGTACTTC; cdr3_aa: CASSATGGTEQYF
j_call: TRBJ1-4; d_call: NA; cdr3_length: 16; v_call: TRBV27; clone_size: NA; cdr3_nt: TGTGCCAGCAGACCAGGTGGGGTTTCGGAGGATGAAAAACTGTTTTTT; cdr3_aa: CASRPGGVSEDEKLFF
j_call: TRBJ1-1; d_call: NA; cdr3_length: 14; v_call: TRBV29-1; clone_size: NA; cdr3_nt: TGCAGCGTTGAACGGGGTGCAGGGAACACTGAAGCTTTCTTT; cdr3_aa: CSVERGAGNTEAFF
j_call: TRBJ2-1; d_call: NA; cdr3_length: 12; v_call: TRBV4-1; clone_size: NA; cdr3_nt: TGCGCCAGCAGCCAAGTTGTAGATGAGCAGTTCTTC; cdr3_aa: CASSQVVDEQFF
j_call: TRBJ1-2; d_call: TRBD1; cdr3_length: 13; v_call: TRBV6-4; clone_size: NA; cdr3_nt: TGTGCCAGCAGTGAGACAGGGGGCTATGGCTACACCTTC; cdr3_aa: CASSETGGYGYTF
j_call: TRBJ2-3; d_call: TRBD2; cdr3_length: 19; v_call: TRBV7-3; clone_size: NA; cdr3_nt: TGTGCCAGCAGCTTAAAGGGCCGACTAGCGGGGGCCCTCACAGATACGCAGTATTTT; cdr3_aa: CASSLKGRLAGALTDTQYF
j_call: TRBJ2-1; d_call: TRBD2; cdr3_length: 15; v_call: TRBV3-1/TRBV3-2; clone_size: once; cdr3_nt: TGTGCCAGCAGCCAATACGGCGGGGGGGACAATGAGCAGTTCTTC; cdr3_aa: CASSQYGGGDNEQFF
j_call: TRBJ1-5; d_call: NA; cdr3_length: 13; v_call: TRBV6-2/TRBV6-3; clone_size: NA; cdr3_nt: TGTGCCAGCAGTACGGGGATTAATCAGCCCCAGCATTTT; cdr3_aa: CASSTGINQPQHF
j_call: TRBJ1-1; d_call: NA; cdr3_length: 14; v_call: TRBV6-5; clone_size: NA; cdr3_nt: TGTGCCAGCACCCTCCGGGACAAGAACACTGAAGCTTTCTTT; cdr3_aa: CASTLRDKNTEAFF
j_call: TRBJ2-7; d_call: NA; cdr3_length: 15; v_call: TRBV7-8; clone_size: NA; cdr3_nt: TGTGCCAGCAGCTCGGCCCGGGACAAGACCTACGAGCAGTACTTC; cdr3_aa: CASSSARDKTYEQYF
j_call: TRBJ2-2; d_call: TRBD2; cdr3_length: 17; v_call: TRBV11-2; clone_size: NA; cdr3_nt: TGTGCCAGCAGCTTAGTTTCCGGGGAGGGATATTACGGGGAGCTGTTTTTT; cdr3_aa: CASSLVSGEGYYGELFF
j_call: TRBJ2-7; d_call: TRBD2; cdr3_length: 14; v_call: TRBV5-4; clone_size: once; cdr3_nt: TGTGCCAGCAGCCAGCGGGACTCGAGGAGCGAGCAGTACTTC; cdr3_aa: CASSQRDSRSEQYF
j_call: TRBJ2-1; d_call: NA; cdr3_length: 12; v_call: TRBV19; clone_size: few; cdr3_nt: TGTGCCAGTAGTATGAGAGTTTCCGAGCAGTTCTTC; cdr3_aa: CASSMRVSEQFF
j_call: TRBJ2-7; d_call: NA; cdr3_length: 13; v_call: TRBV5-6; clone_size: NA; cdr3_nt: TGTGCCAGCAGCTTGGGGCGGAACTACGAGCAGTACTTC; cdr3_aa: CASSLGRNYEQYF
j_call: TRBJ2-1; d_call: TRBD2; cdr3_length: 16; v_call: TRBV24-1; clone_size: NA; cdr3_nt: TGTGCCACCAGTGACCCGGGACTAGCGGGGGACAATGAGCAGTTCTTC; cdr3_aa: CATSDPGLAGDNEQFF
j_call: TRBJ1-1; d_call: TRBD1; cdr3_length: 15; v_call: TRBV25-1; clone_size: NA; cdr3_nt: TGTGCCAGCAGTGCCACAGGGGGCCTGGGCACTGAAGCTTTCTTT; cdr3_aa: CASSATGGLGTEAFF
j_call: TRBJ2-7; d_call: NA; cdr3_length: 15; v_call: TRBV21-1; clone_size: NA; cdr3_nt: TGTGCCAGCAGCAAAAGGAGTTTCCCGAACTACGAGCAGTACTTC; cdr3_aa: CASSKRSFPNYEQYF
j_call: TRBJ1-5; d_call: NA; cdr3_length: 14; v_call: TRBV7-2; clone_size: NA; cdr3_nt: TGTGCCAGCAGCTTAGAGACAGCCAATCAGCCCCAGCATTTT; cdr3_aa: CASSLETANQPQHF
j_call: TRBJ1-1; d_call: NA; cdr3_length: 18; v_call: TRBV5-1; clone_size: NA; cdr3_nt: TGCGCCAGCAGCTTGTTATCTTGGGGATGGGGCGTCGGCACTGAAGCTTTCTTT; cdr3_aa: CASSLLSWGWGVGTEAFF
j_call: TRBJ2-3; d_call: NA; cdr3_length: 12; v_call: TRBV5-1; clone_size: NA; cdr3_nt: TGCGCCAGCAGCTTCCACTCAGATACGCAGTATTTT; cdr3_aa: CASSFHSDTQYF
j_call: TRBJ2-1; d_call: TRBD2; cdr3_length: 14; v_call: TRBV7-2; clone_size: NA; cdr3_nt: TGTGCCAGCAGCTTAGGTGGTAGCGGGGGCCAGCAGTTCTTC; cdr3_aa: CASSLGGSGGQQFF
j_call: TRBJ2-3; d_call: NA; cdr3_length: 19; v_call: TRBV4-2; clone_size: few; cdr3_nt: TGTGCCAGCAGCCAAGAGCCGGGACTCCGAACCCTTTTCACAGATACGCAGTATTTT; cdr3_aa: CASSQEPGLRTLFTDTQYF